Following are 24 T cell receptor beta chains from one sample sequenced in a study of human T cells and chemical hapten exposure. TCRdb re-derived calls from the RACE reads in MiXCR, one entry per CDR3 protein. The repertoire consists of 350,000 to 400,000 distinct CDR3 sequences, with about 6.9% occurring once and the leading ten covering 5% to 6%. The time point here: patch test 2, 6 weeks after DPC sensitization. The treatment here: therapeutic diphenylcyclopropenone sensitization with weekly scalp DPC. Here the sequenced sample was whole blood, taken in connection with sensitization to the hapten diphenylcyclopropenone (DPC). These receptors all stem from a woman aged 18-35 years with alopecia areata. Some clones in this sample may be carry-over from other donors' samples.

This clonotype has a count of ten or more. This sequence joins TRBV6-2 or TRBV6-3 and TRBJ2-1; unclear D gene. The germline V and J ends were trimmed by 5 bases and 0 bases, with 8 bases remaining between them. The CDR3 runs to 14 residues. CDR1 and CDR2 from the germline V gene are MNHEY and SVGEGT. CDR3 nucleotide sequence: TGTGCCAGCAGTCGACCCAGCTCCTACAATGAGCAGTTCTTC. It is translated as CASSRPSSYNEQFF.

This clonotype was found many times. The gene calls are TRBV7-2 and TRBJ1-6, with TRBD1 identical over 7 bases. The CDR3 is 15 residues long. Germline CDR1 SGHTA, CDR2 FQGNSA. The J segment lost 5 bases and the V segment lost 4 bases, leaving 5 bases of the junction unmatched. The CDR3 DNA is TGTGCCAGCAGCTCCCGACAGGGTGATAATTCACCCCTCCACTTT. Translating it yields CASSSRQGDNSPLHF. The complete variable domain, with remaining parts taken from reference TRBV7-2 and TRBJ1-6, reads GAGVSQSPSNKVTEKGKDVELRCDPISGHTALYWYRQSLGQGLEFLIYFQGNSAPDKSGLPSDRFSAERTGGSVSTLTIQRTQQEDSAVYLCASSSRQGDNSPLHFGNGTRLTVT.

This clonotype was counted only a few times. For the CDR3, the DNA is TGCGCCAGCAGCCAAGGGCGGACAGCTACCTACGAGCAGTACTTC. Translation: CASSQGRTATYEQYF. This chain uses TRBV4-3 with TRBJ2-7; TRBD1 might be the D (6 bases). Between the trimmed V and J ends, which lost 1 base and 2 bases, there was a span of 12 bases. Germline V gene sequence: CDR1 LGHNA, CDR2 YSLEER. This CDR3 is 15 amino acids long.

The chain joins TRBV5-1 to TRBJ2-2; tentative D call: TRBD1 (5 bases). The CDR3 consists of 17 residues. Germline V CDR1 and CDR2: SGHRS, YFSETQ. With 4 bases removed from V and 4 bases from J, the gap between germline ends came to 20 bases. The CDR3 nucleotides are TGCGCCAGCAGCCCACGTCAGGGTCCTTCCAGCACCGGGGAGCTGTTTTTT. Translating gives CASSPRQGPSSTGELFF.

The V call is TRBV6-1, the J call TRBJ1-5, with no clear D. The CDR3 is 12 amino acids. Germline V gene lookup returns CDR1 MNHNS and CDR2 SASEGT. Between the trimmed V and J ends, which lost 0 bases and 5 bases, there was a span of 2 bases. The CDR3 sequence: CASSEADQPQHF. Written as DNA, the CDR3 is TGTGCCAGCAGTGAAGCGGATCAGCCCCAGCATTTT.

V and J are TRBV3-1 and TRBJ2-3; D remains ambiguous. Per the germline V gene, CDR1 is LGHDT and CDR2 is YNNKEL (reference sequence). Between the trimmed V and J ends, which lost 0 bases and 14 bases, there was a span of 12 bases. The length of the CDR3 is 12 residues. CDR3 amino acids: CASSQDPGPLYF. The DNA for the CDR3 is TGTGCCAGCAGCCAAGATCCGGGCCCCCTGTATTTT.

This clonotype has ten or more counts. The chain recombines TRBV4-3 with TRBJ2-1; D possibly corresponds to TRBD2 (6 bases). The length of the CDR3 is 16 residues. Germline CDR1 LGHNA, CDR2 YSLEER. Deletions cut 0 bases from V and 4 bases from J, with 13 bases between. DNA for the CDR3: TGCGCCAGCAGCCAAGATCTAGGCGGGGAGTACAATGAGCAGTTCTTC. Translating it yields CASSQDLGGEYNEQFF.

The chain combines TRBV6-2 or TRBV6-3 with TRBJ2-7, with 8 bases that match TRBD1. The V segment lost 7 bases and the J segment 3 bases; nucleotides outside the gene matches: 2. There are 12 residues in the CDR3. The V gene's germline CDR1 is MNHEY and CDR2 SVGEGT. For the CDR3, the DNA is TGTGCCAGCATGGACAGGGACTACGAGCAGTACTTC. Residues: CASMDRDYEQYF.

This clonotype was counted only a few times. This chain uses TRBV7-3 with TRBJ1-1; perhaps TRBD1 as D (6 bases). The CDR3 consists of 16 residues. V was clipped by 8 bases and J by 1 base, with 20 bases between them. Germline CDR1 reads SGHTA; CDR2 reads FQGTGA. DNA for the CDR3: TGTGCCAGCTTTGGGGGGCAGCCGCCAAAGAACACTGAAGCTTTCTTT. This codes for CASFGGQPPKNTEAFF.

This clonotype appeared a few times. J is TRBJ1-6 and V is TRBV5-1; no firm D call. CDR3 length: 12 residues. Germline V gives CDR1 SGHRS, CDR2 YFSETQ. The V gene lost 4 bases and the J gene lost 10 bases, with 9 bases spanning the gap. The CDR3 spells CASSPAGSPLHF. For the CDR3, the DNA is TGCGCCAGCAGCCCGGCTGGATCACCCCTCCACTTT.

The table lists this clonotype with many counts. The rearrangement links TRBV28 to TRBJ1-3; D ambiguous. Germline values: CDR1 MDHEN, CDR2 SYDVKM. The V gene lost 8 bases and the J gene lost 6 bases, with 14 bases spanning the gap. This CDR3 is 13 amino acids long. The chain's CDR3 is CASSPWFTNTIYF. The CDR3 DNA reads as TGTGCCAGCTCCCCGTGGTTCACAAACACCATATATTTT.

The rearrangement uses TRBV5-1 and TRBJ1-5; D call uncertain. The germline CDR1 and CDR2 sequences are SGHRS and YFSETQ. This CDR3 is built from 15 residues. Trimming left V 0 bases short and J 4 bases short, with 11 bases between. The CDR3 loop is CASSLAGRVNQPQHF. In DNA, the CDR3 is TGCGCCAGCAGCTTGGCCGGACGGGTAAATCAGCCCCAGCATTTT. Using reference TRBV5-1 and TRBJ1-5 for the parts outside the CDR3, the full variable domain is KAGVTQTPRYLIKTRGQQVTLSCSPISGHRSVSWYQQTPGQGLQFLFEYFSETQRNKGNFPGRFSGRQFSNSRSEMNVSTLELGDSALYLCASSLAGRVNQPQHFGDGTRLSIL.

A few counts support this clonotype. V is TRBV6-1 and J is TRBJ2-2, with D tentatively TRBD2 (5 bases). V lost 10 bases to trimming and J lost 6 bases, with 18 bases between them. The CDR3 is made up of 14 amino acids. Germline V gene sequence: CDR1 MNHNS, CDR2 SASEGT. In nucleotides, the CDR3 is TGTGCCACCCAGGTTACGTACGGGGCCGGGGAGCTGTTTTTT. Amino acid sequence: CATQVTYGAGELFF.

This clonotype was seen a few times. This CDR3 is CASSSRDRAGDTEAFF. DNA for the CDR3: TGTGCCAGCAGCTCACGGGACAGGGCGGGGGACACTGAAGCTTTCTTT. V is TRBV5-5 and J is TRBJ1-1; 9 bases map to TRBD1. The germline gives CDR1 SGHKS, CDR2 YYEKEE (reference sequence). This CDR3 is 16 amino acids long. Germline trimming cut 3 bases from V and 3 bases from J; bases unmatched to any gene: 9.

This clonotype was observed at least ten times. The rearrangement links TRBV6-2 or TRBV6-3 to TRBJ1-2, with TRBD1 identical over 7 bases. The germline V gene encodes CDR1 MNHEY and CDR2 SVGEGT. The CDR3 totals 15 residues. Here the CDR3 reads CATEDIGQVERGYTF. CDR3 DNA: TGTGCTACCGAGGACATAGGACAGGTGGAGCGTGGCTACACCTTC.

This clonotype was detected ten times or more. The CDR3 spells CASSSLAGGSYEQYF. In DNA form, the CDR3 reads TGTGCCAGCAGTTCCCTAGCGGGGGGCTCCTACGAGCAGTACTTC. The V gene is TRBV12-3 or TRBV12-4, the J gene TRBJ2-7, with 11 positions matching TRBD2. V dropped 4 bases and J dropped 0; count of bases not matched to a gene: 2. The CDR3 contains 15 residues.

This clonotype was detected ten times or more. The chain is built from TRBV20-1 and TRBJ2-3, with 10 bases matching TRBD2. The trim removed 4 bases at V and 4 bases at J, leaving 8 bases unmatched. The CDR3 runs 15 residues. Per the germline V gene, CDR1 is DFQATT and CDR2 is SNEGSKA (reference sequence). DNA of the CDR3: TGCAGTGCTACCACTACTAGCGGGGCATCAGATACGCAGTATTTT. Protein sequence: CSATTTSGASDTQYF.

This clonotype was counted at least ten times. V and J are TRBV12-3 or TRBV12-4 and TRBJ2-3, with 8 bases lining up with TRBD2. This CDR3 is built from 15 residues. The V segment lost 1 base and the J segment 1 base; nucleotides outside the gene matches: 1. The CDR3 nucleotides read TGTGCCAGCAGTTTAGTGCGGGGGGGCACAGATACGCAGTATTTT. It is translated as CASSLVRGGTDTQYF.

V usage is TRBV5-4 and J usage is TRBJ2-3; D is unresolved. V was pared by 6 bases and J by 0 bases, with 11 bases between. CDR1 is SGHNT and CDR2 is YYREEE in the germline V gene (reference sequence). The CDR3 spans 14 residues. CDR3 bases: TGTGCCAGCACCCTAGACGGAAGCACAGATACGCAGTATTTT. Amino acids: CASTLDGSTDTQYF.

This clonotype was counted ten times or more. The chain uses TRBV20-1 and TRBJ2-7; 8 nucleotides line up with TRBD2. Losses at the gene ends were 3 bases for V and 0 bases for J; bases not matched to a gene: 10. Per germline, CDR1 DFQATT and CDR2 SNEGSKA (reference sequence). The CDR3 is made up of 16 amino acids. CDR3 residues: CSASGGEKRSSYEQYF. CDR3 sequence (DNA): TGCAGTGCTAGCGGGGGGGAAAAAAGGAGCTCCTACGAGCAGTACTTC.

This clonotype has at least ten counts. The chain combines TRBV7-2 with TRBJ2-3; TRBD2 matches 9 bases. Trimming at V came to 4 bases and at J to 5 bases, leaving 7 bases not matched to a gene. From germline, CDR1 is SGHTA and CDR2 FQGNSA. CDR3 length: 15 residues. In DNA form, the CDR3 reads TGTGCCAGCAGCTGGCGGGGGGGCCAGGGAGATACGCAGTATTTT. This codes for CASSWRGGQGDTQYF.

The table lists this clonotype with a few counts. The CDR3 nucleotides are TGTGCCAGCGGGGGGCCGGACCTAGCCAAAAACATTCAGTACTTC. Its translation is CASGGPDLAKNIQYF. The chain combines TRBV6-1 with TRBJ2-4; D possibly matches TRBD1 or TRBD2 (6 bases each). The germline V gene has CDR1 MNHNS and CDR2 SASEGT. The ends were cut back, 8 bases at V and 0 bases at J, with 14 bases in the middle. This CDR3 region has 15 residues.

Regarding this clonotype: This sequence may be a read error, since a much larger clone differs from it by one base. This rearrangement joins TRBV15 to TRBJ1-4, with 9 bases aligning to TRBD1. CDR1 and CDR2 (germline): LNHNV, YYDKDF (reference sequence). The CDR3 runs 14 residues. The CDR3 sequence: CVTSRDRANEKLFF. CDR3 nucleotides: TGTGTCACCAGCAGGGACAGGGCTAATGAAAAACTGTTTTTT.

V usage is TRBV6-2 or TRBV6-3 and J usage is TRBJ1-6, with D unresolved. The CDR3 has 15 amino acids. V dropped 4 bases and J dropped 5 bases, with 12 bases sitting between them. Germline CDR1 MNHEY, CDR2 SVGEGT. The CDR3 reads CASSSFGEDNSPLHF. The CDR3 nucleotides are TGTGCCAGCAGTTCCTTCGGGGAGGATAATTCACCCCTCCACTTT.